This T cell receptor (beta chain) came from a study of shared clonotypes between healthy human individuals (TCRdb year 2020). About the investigation overall: Two women and a few men aged 18 to 49 years were included in the cohort. To increase sequencing depth and limit assay-specific biases, TCR repertoire library preparation and sequencing were carried out by different laboratories using diverse techniques. Blood TCR repertoires of a handful of healthy adults were deeply sequenced to estimate repertoire size and the extent of clonotype sharing between individuals. Per donor, leukapheresis produced somewhere between about 0.94 and 9.5 billion PBMCs. For each donor, three plates each were used for CD4 naive and CD4 memory, two plates were used for CD8 naive, and one plate was used for CD8 memory. General conclusions and limits of the study: Naive subsets generally had larger estimated clonotype richness than memory subsets did. Compared with non-shared clonotypes, clonotypes shared by all four sorted-subset donors had higher generation probabilities. Incomplete sequencing was indicated by rarefaction of sorted-subset datasets, despite the large sequencing depth. Because the study included only a small number of donors, the genetic and exposure-history diversity represented was limited. Sharing across several donors was observed for approximately 5% of naive CD4, over 3% of naive CD8, roughly 2.4% of memory CD4, and about 0.38% of memory CD8 clonotypes. Only blood was sampled, and tissue TCR repertoires likely differ from those in blood. Pairwise subsampling indicated that sequencing depth was expected to affect the degree of clonotype sharing among donors.

About this clone itself: Its target antigen remains unknown. No much larger clonotype is one base removed from it; base qualities were not supplied.

CD8 naive samples were obtained by positive selection for CCR7 among CD45RO-negative cells, yielding a CD45RA+CCR7+ population from which TemRA cells were excluded. The donors were healthy, HIV-negative adults with no recently reported acute infections or vaccinations. Every donor was a Caucasian adult residing in Nashville, Tennessee, USA. Blood was obtained by leukapheresis, after which PBMCs were separated by Ficoll-Histopaque density gradient centrifugation and cryopreserved in liquid nitrogen vapor phase. Purity and quantity of every magnetically sorted T cell population were checked by analytical flow cytometry. Genomic DNA was isolated from every sorted fraction and measured by UV absorbance on a Nanodrop 2000c. TCR CDR3 regions were amplified from genomic DNA by multiplex PCR using the deep immunoSEQ assay. For each cell subset, the extracted genomic DNA was distributed evenly across all wells of several immunoSEQ 96-well plates, and each plate served as one replicate. Each replicate PCR for sorted subsets received around 200 ng genomic DNA, equal to about 30,000 T cell genomes. The purified libraries were quantified using a Qubit 3.0 fluorometer, sized with a Bioanalyzer 2100, and then quantified again using the KAPA Library Quantification kit. A separate single-read 150-cycle Illumina NextSeq 550 flow cell was used to sequence each immunoSEQ 96-well plate. As for the authors' bioinformatics: Because the immunoSEQ output held only junctional sequences and lacked quality scores, the filtering could not match the filtering applied to full-length reads. To assign V/J genes and CDR3, sequences were annotated using PyIR, a Python wrapper for IgBLAST v1.9, with IMGT germline references. Reads were removed for weak V/J assignments (E-value above 1e-6), missing CDR3, stop codons, out-of-frame junctions, or ambiguous translated residues. V3J clonotypes were defined by identical inferred V gene, J gene, and CDR3 amino acid sequence. To compute the percentage overlap between repertoires, the number of shared unique clonotypes was divided by the size of the smaller repertoire. Repertoire richness was assessed with RTK rarefaction, the Chao1 estimator, and Recon v2.1 estimates of unobserved clonotypes. Generation probabilities for all TCRbeta clonotypes obtained by the gDNA method from a handful of donors were computed using OLGA. Drawn from immuneACCESS, this table holds only the in-frame rearrangements with V and J called that TCRdb kept. Clones are partly lost; checked studies trace under half to an unresolved V gene and leave the rest unexplained. V, J and clone size are those of that table, while D and trimming were read from the DNA. This sample lists under 700,000 clones; 90% to 95% were detected once. The ten largest clones represent approximately 0.12% of the sample.

Its CDR3 holds 16 amino acids, cysteine through phenylalanine. The kept DNA is CDR3 alone, 48 bases in frame from the first base. V is pared back by 2 bases and J by 1 base, with 15 bases lying between the germline termini. CDR1 ENHRY and CDR2 SYGVKD are derived from the germline V gene. Sequenced sample: naive CD8+ T cells sorted from blood. In the paper's terms, the cell subset or site label means: CD45RA+CCR7+. The V gene is TRBV10-3 and the J gene is TRBJ2-7; a tentative D match to TRBD2 spans 5 bases. The sequence was obtained from a woman in her 30s in good health. The CDR3 has the sequence CAISEESTGRSYEQYF. The nucleotides are TGTGCCATCAGTGAGGAAAGCACTGGGAGATCCTACGAGCAGTACTTC.